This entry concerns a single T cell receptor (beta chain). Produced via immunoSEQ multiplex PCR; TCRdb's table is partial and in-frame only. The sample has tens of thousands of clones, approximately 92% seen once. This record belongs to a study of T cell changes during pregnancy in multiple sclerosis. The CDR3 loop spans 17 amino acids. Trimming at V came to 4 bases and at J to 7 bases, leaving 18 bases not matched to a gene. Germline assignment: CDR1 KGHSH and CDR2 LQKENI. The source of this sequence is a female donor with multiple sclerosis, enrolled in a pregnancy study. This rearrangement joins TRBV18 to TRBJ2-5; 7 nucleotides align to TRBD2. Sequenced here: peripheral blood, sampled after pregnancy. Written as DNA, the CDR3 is TGTGCCAGCTCACTTTCGACTCTAGCGGCCTCTAACGTGACCCAGTACTTC. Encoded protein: CASSLSTLAASNVTQYF.